The 16 T cell receptor beta chains below come from one sample, sequenced in a study of cytomegalovirus exposure and HLA in healthy donors. PCR was performed using 60 Vbeta and 13 Jbeta primers. Profiling relied on immunoSEQ multiplex PCR, and the TCRdb table lists in-frame clones only, not all of them. The sample has over 150,000 clones, around 85% seen once. The sample consisted of PBMCs. The receptors come from a human donor in good health.

This clone was detected a few times. The gene calls are TRBV10-3 and TRBJ2-5; possible D gene TRBD2, 6 bases. The CDR3 covers 13 residues. Per germline, CDR1 ENHRY and CDR2 SYGVKD. The V end lost 8 bases, the J end lost 5 bases, and 15 bases lay between the germline ends. The DNA of the CDR3 is TGTGCCATCTGGAACGGGGGAGGTGAGACCCAGTACTTC. Translating it yields CAIWNGGGETQYF.

The chain couples TRBV27 to TRBJ2-3; 7 bases are a match to TRBD2. This CDR3 is 16 amino acids long. After removal of 2 bases from V and 4 bases from J, the junction contained 9 bases not matched to a gene. Germline-derived CDR1 and CDR2 are MNHEY and SMNVEV (reference sequence). The CDR3 loop is CASSLGRGDLPDTQYF. For the CDR3, the DNA is TGTGCCAGCAGTTTAGGTCGGGGGGATCTCCCAGATACGCAGTATTTT.

This chain joins TRBV7-6 and TRBJ2-1; TRBD2 matches 9 bases. This CDR3 has 16 amino acids. V was pared by 5 bases and J by 8 bases, with 13 bases of the junction left unmatched. The germline V gene encodes CDR1 SGHVS and CDR2 FNYEAQ. CDR3: CASSPTAGGWRDEQFF. The CDR3 DNA is TGTGCCAGCAGCCCAACGGCGGGGGGGTGGCGGGATGAGCAGTTCTTC.

This clone was found once. The genes are TRBV27 and TRBJ1-1; weak D call: TRBD1 (5 bases). Trimming left V 5 bases short and J 0 bases short, with 13 bases between. In germline, CDR1 is MNHEY, CDR2 SMNVEV (reference sequence). The CDR3 length is 15 residues. CDR3 loop: CASSPRSGLNTEAFF. The CDR3 bases are TGTGCCAGCAGTCCCCGATCAGGGTTGAACACTGAAGCTTTCTTT.

Turning to this clone: The identical CDR3 is also encoded by other nucleotide sequences in the sample. The gene calls are TRBV19 and TRBJ1-1, with D perhaps TRBD1 (5 bases). The CDR3 contains 13 residues. Germline CDR1 LNHDA, CDR2 SQIVND (reference sequence). The ends were cut back, 3 bases at V and 4 bases at J, with 9 bases in the middle. CDR3 loop: CASSIGGGTEAFF. The CDR3 DNA reads TGTGCCAGTAGTATCGGGGGTGGCACTGAAGCTTTCTTT.

Here the CDR3 reads CASSLRTGGVETQYF. In DNA, the CDR3 is TGTGCCAGCAGCTTAAGGACAGGGGGCGTAGAGACCCAGTACTTC. V gene TRBV7-9 combines with J gene TRBJ2-5; 11 bases line up with TRBD1. The CDR3 sequence is 15 residues long. Germline CDR1 is SEHNR and CDR2 is FQNEAQ (reference sequence). The junction had 3 bases not matched to a gene; V was cut back by 2 bases and J by 4 bases.

The V gene is TRBV19, the J gene TRBJ1-3; 7 bases agree with TRBD1. The ends lost 7 bases at V and 3 bases at J; junction bases unmatched: 6. Germline CDR1 reads LNHDA; CDR2 reads SQIVND (reference sequence). The CDR3 is 14 amino acids. As DNA, the CDR3 is TGTGCCAGTACCTCACACAGGGGTGGAAACACCATATATTTT. Its translation: CASTSHRGGNTIYF.

The V and J genes are TRBV6-5 and TRBJ2-1; no clear D. The CDR3 loop spans 16 amino acids. The germline V gene encodes CDR1 MNHEY and CDR2 SVGAGI. Trimming stripped 3 bases from V and 7 bases from J, with 19 bases between. As DNA, the CDR3 is TGTGCCAGCAGTTATCTAGGCGTGAAGTCCGGAAATGAGCAGTTCTTC. This sequence encodes CASSYLGVKSGNEQFF.

The genes are TRBV7-2 and TRBJ2-7; D is possibly TRBD2 (7 bases). The V end was cut by 7 bases, the J end by 8 bases, with 12 bases between. This CDR3 comprises 11 residues. Germline CDR1 and CDR2: SGHTA and FQGNSA. The CDR3, as DNA: TGTGCCAGCACGGGGGGCGGGAAGCAGTACTTC. Translating gives CASTGGGKQYF.

DNA of the CDR3: TGCAGCGCTATGCGGGGGGCCTCCTACAATGAGCAGTTCTTC. Encoded protein: CSAMRGASYNEQFF. The chain recombines TRBV29-1 with TRBJ2-1; the match to TRBD2 covers 8 bases. The CDR3 has 14 residues. Losses at the gene ends were 7 bases for V and 0 bases for J; bases not matched to a gene: 5. CDR1 and CDR2 from the germline V gene are SQVTM and ANQGSEA.

This clone showed up just a few times. This chain joins TRBV5-4 and TRBJ1-1; D not certain. The CDR3 covers 15 residues. V lost 2 bases to trimming and J lost 0 bases, with 11 bases between them. CDR1 and CDR2 from the germline V gene are SGHNT and YYREEE (reference sequence). The CDR3 region is CASSFSTVMNTEAFF. The CDR3 region has the DNA TGTGCCAGCAGCTTCAGTACAGTCATGAACACTGAAGCTTTCTTT. Using reference TRBV5-4 and TRBJ1-1 for the parts outside the CDR3, the full variable domain is ETGVTQSPTHLIKTRGQQVTLRCSSQSGHNTVSWYQQALGQGPQFIFQYYREEENGRGNFPPRFSGLQFPNYSSELNVNALELDDSALYLCASSFSTVMNTEAFFGQGTRLTVV.

The V and J genes are TRBV4-3 and TRBJ2-5, with 7 bases matching TRBD1. The CDR3 runs to 16 residues. Germline assignment: CDR1 LGHNA and CDR2 YSLEER. V was pared by 3 bases and J by 5 bases, with 12 bases of the junction left unmatched. CDR3 bases: TGCGCCAGCAGCCAGACCCTTAACAGGGGTGGGGAGACCCAGTACTTC. Protein sequence: CASSQTLNRGGETQYF.

The rearrangement joins TRBV6-1 to TRBJ1-2, with D perhaps matching TRBD1 (6 bases). The V end was cut by 6 bases, the J end by 2 bases, with 13 bases between. The CDR3 extends over 14 amino acids. Germline V gives CDR1 MNHNS, CDR2 SASEGT. The CDR3 is CASSQRTVNYGYTF. As DNA, the CDR3 is TGTGCCAGCAGCCAGAGGACAGTAAACTATGGCTACACCTTC.

The rearrangement joins TRBV7-9 to TRBJ1-2; D may be TRBD1 (5 bases). CDR3 size: 14 residues. The ends were cut back, 0 bases at V and 6 bases at J, with 11 bases in the middle. Germline assignment: CDR1 SEHNR and CDR2 FQNEAQ (reference sequence). CDR3 DNA: TGTGCCAGCAGCTTAGCAGGGACTGAACATGGCTACACCTTC. This encodes CASSLAGTEHGYTF. The full variable domain, completed using reference TRBV7-9 and TRBJ1-2, is DTGVSQNPRHKITKRGQNVTFRCDPISEHNRLYWYRQTLGQGPEFLTYFQNEAQLEKSRLLSDRFSAERPKGSFSTLEIQRTEQGDSAMYLCASSLAGTEHGYTFGSGTRLTVV.

This clone was detected a few times. In DNA form, the CDR3 reads TGTGCCAGCAGTGAGGGGCGCACTGAAGCTTTCTTT. Amino acid sequence: CASSEGRTEAFF. The V call is TRBV2, the J call TRBJ1-1, with D possibly being TRBD1 (5 bases). Per the germline V gene, CDR1 is SNHLY and CDR2 is FYNNEI. The CDR3 is made up of 12 amino acids. V lost 3 bases and J lost 4, with 6 bases in between.

This sequence joins TRBV6-1 and TRBJ2-7, with TRBD2 identical over 11 bases. The CDR3 is 19 amino acids. Germline loops: CDR1 MNHNS, CDR2 SASEGT. V lost 2 bases and J lost 9; bases outside the gene matches: 21. CDR3: CASSENPPLGLAGGLRQYF. The CDR3 region has the DNA TGTGCCAGCAGTGAAAACCCGCCTCTTGGACTAGCGGGTGGTCTAAGGCAGTACTTC.